The 16 T cell receptor beta chains presented below share a single source sample, sequenced in a study of shared clonotypes between healthy human individuals. Assay used: immunoSEQ multiplex PCR; TCRdb lists only in-frame clones, some missing. In the table there are 550,000 to 850,000 clones, around 74% of which are singletons. The sample consisted of memory CD4+ T cells sorted from blood. The sample's subset: CD45RA-negative fraction. Every receptor here comes from a woman in her twenties or thirties in good health.

In its sample, this clone was seen a few times. This chain links TRBV27 with TRBJ2-2, with D unresolved. In germline, CDR1 is MNHEY, CDR2 SMNVEV (reference sequence). This CDR3 has 13 amino acids. V lost 5 bases to trimming and J lost 1 base, with 5 bases between them. The DNA for the CDR3 is TGTGCCAGCAGTAAGTTGAACACCGGGGAGCTGTTTTTT. It translates to CASSKLNTGELFF.

The chain recombines TRBV11-3 with TRBJ2-3; D gene unclear. V lost 4 bases to trimming and J lost 6 bases, with 14 bases between them. The CDR3 has 14 residues. Germline loops: CDR1 SGHNT, CDR2 YENEEA. CDR3 coding DNA: TGTGCCAGCAGCTCCCGAAAGTATTCGGATACGCAGTATTTT. It translates to CASSSRKYSDTQYF.

The rearrangement joins TRBV7-9 to TRBJ2-7, with 7 nucleotides matching TRBD1. Germline CDR1 reads SEHNR; CDR2 reads FQNEAQ (reference sequence). CDR3 length: 14 residues. The J segment lost 4 bases and the V segment lost 0 bases, leaving 3 bases of the junction unmatched. For the CDR3, the DNA is TGTGCCAGCAGCTTAGCGTCCAGGGGGTACGAGCAGTACTTC. Translated, it gives CASSLASRGYEQYF.

The table lists this clone with many counts. This chain joins TRBV19 and TRBJ2-6, with a possible D match to TRBD1 (5 bases). This CDR3 comprises 16 residues. From germline, CDR1 is LNHDA and CDR2 SQIVND (reference sequence). Trimming took off 5 bases at V and 2 bases at J, with 13 bases between the two ends. In DNA, the CDR3 is TGTGCCAGTAGTCCTTTGCAGGGAACTGGGGCCAACGTCCTGACTTTC. It codes for CASSPLQGTGANVLTF.

This chain uses TRBV19 with TRBJ2-2; D remains ambiguous. The germline CDR1 and CDR2 sequences are LNHDA and SQIVND (reference sequence). Trimming took 8 bases from V and 0 from J, leaving 16 bases between them. The CDR3 totals 16 residues. The CDR3, as DNA: TGTGCCAGTCGAACGGATGGTATGGCGAACACCGGGGAGCTGTTTTTT. It is translated as CASRTDGMANTGELFF.

The count of this clone is one. The chain employs TRBV15 and TRBJ2-1; the match to TRBD2 covers 9 bases. CDR3 length: 16 amino acids. Germline-derived CDR1 and CDR2 are LNHNV and YYDKDF (reference sequence). V gave up 1 base and J gave up 4 bases; unmatched junction bases: 5. The CDR3 DNA follows: TGTGCCACCAGCAGAGTTCTAGCGGGAAAATACAATGAGCAGTTCTTC. It codes for CATSRVLAGKYNEQFF.

This clone has just one count. The chain combines TRBV4-1 with TRBJ2-7; TRBD2 is a possible D gene (5 bases). Germline CDR1 reads MGHRA; CDR2 reads YSYEKL. This CDR3 region has 16 residues. Trimming removed 2 bases at V and 3 bases at J, with 17 bases between. The CDR3 here is CASSQRERETFYEQYF. The CDR3 DNA follows: TGCGCCAGCAGCCAAAGGGAGAGGGAGACGTTCTACGAGCAGTACTTC.

The gene calls are TRBV5-1 and TRBJ1-2; D perhaps matches TRBD1 (6 bases). The germline V gene has CDR1 SGHRS and CDR2 YFSETQ. Trimming took off 0 bases at V and 3 bases at J, with 12 bases between the two ends. The CDR3 has 15 amino acids. DNA for the CDR3: TGCGCCAGCAGCTTGGGGACAGCTAACTACTATGGCTACACCTTC. Translated: CASSLGTANYYGYTF.

The CDR3 DNA is TGCGCCAGCAGTATCACGACGAGAGGCTACAATGAGCAGTTCTTC. It is translated as CASSITTRGYNEQFF. V gene TRBV5-1 combines with J gene TRBJ2-1; D is uncertain. CDR1 and CDR2 (germline): SGHRS, YFSETQ. Trimming shortened V by 5 bases and J by 3 bases, and 15 bases separated the two germline ends. The CDR3 is made up of 15 amino acids.

This clone has a handful of counts. This chain uses TRBV5-1 with TRBJ1-2; possibly TRBD1 for D (5 bases). Germline CDR1 reads SGHRS; CDR2 reads YFSETQ. The V end was cut by 4 bases, the J end by 0 bases, with 19 bases between. The CDR3 spans 17 residues. CDR3 bases: TGCGCCAGCAGCCTCGCACGCGACAGCAGCACTAACTATGGCTACACCTTC. The encoded protein is CASSLARDSSTNYGYTF.

The gene calls are TRBV5-4 and TRBJ2-5; the D is unclear. This CDR3 has 13 amino acids. Germline V gives CDR1 SGHNT, CDR2 YYREEE (reference sequence). V was clipped by 4 bases and J by 1 base, with 8 bases between them. CDR3 coding DNA: TGTGCCAGCAGCACCGCAGCCCAAGAGACCCAGTACTTC. Amino acids: CASSTAAQETQYF. The variable domain in full, completed from reference TRBV5-4 and TRBJ2-5, reads ETGVTQSPTHLIKTRGQQVTLRCSSQSGHNTVSWYQQALGQGPQFIFQYYREEENGRGNFPPRFSGLQFPNYSSELNVNALELDDSALYLCASSTAAQETQYFGPGTRLLVL.

The chain joins TRBV7-2 to TRBJ2-7; the D is unclear. V was clipped by 3 bases and J by 6 bases, with 12 bases between them. The CDR3 sequence is 13 residues long. Germline V gene sequence: CDR1 SGHTA, CDR2 FQGNSA. The CDR3 bases are TGTGCCAGCAGCTTGTTTTTTGAGCGCGAGCAGTACTTC. Protein sequence: CASSLFFEREQYF.

The J gene is TRBJ1-1, the V gene TRBV6-5, with D hard to call. CDR1 and CDR2 from the germline V gene are MNHEY and SVGAGI. The CDR3 contains 16 residues. Trimming removed 2 bases at V and 1 base at J, with 14 bases between. The CDR3 reads CASSYEYRVTNTEAFF. As DNA, the CDR3 is TGTGCCAGCAGTTACGAATATCGGGTGACGAACACTGAAGCTTTCTTT.

The chain recombines TRBV12-1 with TRBJ1-5; TRBD1 is the table's D call, not checked against the DNA. TRBV12-1 is a listed pseudogene. The CDR3 is 15 residues long. The CDR3 nucleotides are TGTGCCAGCAGCCACCGGGACAGGGGGAATCAGCCCCAGCATTTT. Translated: CASSHRDRGNQPQHF.

This clone was counted many times. This sequence joins TRBV7-9 and TRBJ1-2, with a possible D match to TRBD1 (6 bases). The CDR3 covers 15 residues. V was pared by 1 base and J by 4 bases, with 13 bases between. The germline gives CDR1 SEHNR, CDR2 FQNEAQ (reference sequence). CDR3 amino acids: CASSLEGGGSYGYTF. The CDR3 nucleotides read TGTGCCAGCAGCTTAGAAGGAGGGGGTTCCTATGGCTACACCTTC.

This clone occurred a few times. The rearrangement uses TRBV6-1 and TRBJ1-1, with a tentative D call TRBD1 (5 bases). V lost 4 bases and J lost 5, with 11 bases in between. Germline CDR1 is MNHNS and CDR2 is SASEGT. This CDR3 has 13 amino acids. CDR3 DNA: TGTGCCAGCAGTGCGGGCAGGGCTACTGAAGCTTTCTTT. This encodes CASSAGRATEAFF.